This TCR beta chain was profiled in a study of shared clonotypes between healthy human individuals. CDR3 size: 11 residues. With 4 bases removed from V and 6 bases from J, the gap between germline ends came to 9 bases. Looked up from germline, CDR1 is SQVTM and CDR2 is ANQGSEA. The authors ran the assay at deep level. TCRdb's table, derived via immunoSEQ multiplex PCR, lists solely in-frame clones and lacks some. The table lists some 200,000 clones, approximately 95% of them singletons. The rearrangement joins TRBV29-1 to TRBJ1-1; D might be TRBD1 (6 bases). This clonotype was sampled from a woman in her 30s in good health. The sequenced sample was naive CD4+ T cells sorted from blood. The sample's subset: CD45RA+ positively selected. The CDR3 spells CSVGGGAEAFF. The CDR3 coding sequence is TGCAGCGTTGGAGGGGGGGCTGAAGCTTTCTTT.